This TCR beta chain was retrieved from a study of cytomegalovirus exposure and HLA in healthy donors. Study conclusions and caveats: A later analysis appeared to link common viral pathogens to several of the most significant clusters. The later analysis indicated that the majority of CMV-associated TCR beta chains appeared HLA-restricted.

It was with 60 Vbeta and 13 Jbeta primers that the PCR ran. Profiled with immunoSEQ multiplex PCR; TCRdb holds only in-frame clones, not every one. The repertoire has roughly 150,000 clones, more than 65% of them found once; the top ten carry 1.3%. In regard to this clone: The antigen remains unidentified.

All donors participated as healthy donors of bone marrow. The sequence derives from a man aged 45-65 years in good health and CMV-seropositive. Input material: PBMCs.

This CDR3 is CASTLPGGREAFF. As DNA, the CDR3 is TGTGCCAGCACCCTGCCGGGGGGCCGTGAAGCTTTCTTT. The V gene is TRBV28, the J gene TRBJ1-1; weak D call: TRBD1 (6 bases). CDR3 length: 13 amino acids. The V and J ends lost 7 bases and 7 bases respectively, with 16 bases between them. Germline V gene lookup returns CDR1 MDHEN and CDR2 SYDVKM.